Listed here is a single TCR beta chain. These data come from a study of OX40 agonist ivuxolimab in advanced cancers. Trimming cost V 7 bases and J 3 bases, with 12 bases left between them. Germline V gene lookup returns CDR1 LNHDA and CDR2 SQIVND (reference sequence). The CDR3 totals 14 residues. Assay used: immunoSEQ multiplex PCR; TCRdb lists only in-frame clones, some missing. The repertoire has 50,000 to 70,000 clones, over 80% of them found once; the top ten carry approximately 2.8%. The chain has TRBV19 and TRBJ2-2; D possibly corresponds to TRBD1 (6 bases). The material was CD4+ or CD8+ T cells sorted from blood, obtained in a trial of the OX40 agonist ivuxolimab. This TCR came from an adult with an advanced solid tumor such as melanoma, head and neck, liver or kidney cancer. The CDR3 protein is CASKAGADTGELFF. CDR3 in DNA: TGTGCCAGTAAAGCAGGGGCGGACACCGGGGAGCTGTTTTTT. The entire variable domain, with the rest obtained from reference TRBV19 and TRBJ2-2, is as follows: DGGITQSPKYLFRKEGQNVTLSCEQNLNHDAMYWYRQDPGQGLRLIYYSQIVNDFQKGDIAEGYSVSREKKESFPLTVTSAQKNPTAFYLCASKAGADTGELFFGEGSRLTVL.